The T cell receptor beta chain under discussion was sequenced for a study of early T cells in non-severe SARS-CoV-2 infection. This clonotype was detected ten times or more. One entry per CDR3 protein, called by TCRdb with MiXCR from the 5' RACE reads. The sample records some 50,000 distinct CDR3 sequences, approximately 5.6% being singletons. V dropped 2 bases and J dropped 7 bases, with 18 bases sitting between them. Germline-derived CDR1 and CDR2 are SQVTM and ANQGSEA. This CDR3 contains 15 residues. Sequenced sample: whole blood. This chain uses TRBV29-1 with TRBJ2-1; the D is unclear. This receptor was identified in an adult who was a healthcare worker with PCR-confirmed SARS-CoV-2 infection or an uninfected control (not recorded which). CDR3 residues: CSVESTSLARNEQFF. The CDR3 DNA reads TGCAGCGTTGAATCTACTTCCCTCGCCAGGAATGAGCAGTTCTTC.